This T cell receptor (beta chain) was found in a study of cytomegalovirus exposure and HLA in healthy donors. The CDR3 covers 14 residues. CDR1 and CDR2 from the germline V gene are SGHRS and YFSETQ. The trim removed 5 bases at V and 1 base at J, leaving 4 bases unmatched. A single count supports this clone. Antigen: not known. PCR amplification relied on 60 Vbeta primers (plus 13 Jbeta primers). Assay used: immunoSEQ multiplex PCR; TCRdb lists only in-frame clones, some missing. The sample has approximately 140,000 clones; 79% are singletons. Findings and caveats of the study: A prior analysis recorded that most TCR beta V segments were productive about 90% or about 30% of the time. Prediction of most subjects' HLA-A and HLA-B alleles by TCR beta sequences was reportedly accurate.

The chain links TRBV5-1 to TRBJ2-3, with 7 positions matching TRBD1. Sequenced: PBMCs. The sequence came from a man between 50 and 59 years old in good health and CMV-seropositive. CDR3 sequence (DNA): TGCGCCAGCAGGACAGGGTGGGGCACAGATACGCAGTATTTT. Translating it yields CASRTGWGTDTQYF.